What follows are 9 T cell receptor beta chains derived from one specimen sequenced in a study of shared clonotypes between healthy human individuals. Sequencing used immunoSEQ multiplex PCR; TCRdb keeps in-frame clones, though not all of them. The data show about 2.4 million clones, approximately 93% seen once. The sample comprised naive CD4+ T cells from PBMCs. The subset was: CD45RA+ positively selected. The receptors come from a man younger than 35 in good health. Some clones in this sample may be carry-over from other donors' samples.

The chain joins TRBV6-5 to TRBJ1-2; unclear D gene. V was cut by 0 bases and J by 0 bases, with 8 bases left in between. The CDR3 is 15 amino acids. CDR1 MNHEY and CDR2 SVGAGI come from the germline V gene. The CDR3: CASSYSRVTNYGYTF. For the CDR3, the DNA is TGTGCCAGCAGTTACTCAAGGGTGACTAACTATGGCTACACCTTC.

A word on this clone: Other DNA variants within this sample encode the same CDR3. The V call is TRBV9, the J call TRBJ1-1; D not certain. Trimming left V 2 bases short and J 6 bases short, with 11 bases between. The CDR3 has 13 residues. The germline gives CDR1 SGDLS, CDR2 YYNGEE. CDR3 nucleotides: TGTGCCAGCAGCGTCGCCCAAGGAGCTGAAGCTTTCTTT. Its translation: CASSVAQGAEAFF. Together with reference TRBV9 and TRBJ1-1, the CDR3 gives the full variable domain: DSGVTQTPKHLITATGQRVTLRCSPRSGDLSVYWYQQSLDQGLQFLIQYYNGEERAKGNILERFSAQQFPDLHSELNLSSLELGDSALYFCASSVAQGAEAFFGQGTRLTVV.

Comment on this clone: Other DNA sequences in this sample translate to the same CDR3. The chain links TRBV7-3 to TRBJ2-1; the D is unclear. In germline, CDR1 is SGHTA, CDR2 FQGTGA. The CDR3 contains 13 residues. V dropped 2 bases and J dropped 2 bases, with 4 bases sitting between them. The CDR3, as DNA: TGTGCCAGCAGCTTAGGCACCTACAATGAGCAGTTCTTC. It encodes CASSLGTYNEQFF.

To note about this clone: Other DNA sequences within the sample encode an identical CDR3. This chain connects TRBV11-2 to TRBJ2-5; D gene uncertain. The CDR3 runs to 11 residues. The germline CDR1 and CDR2 sequences are SGHAT and FQNNGV. The V and J ends lost 6 bases and 3 bases respectively, with 5 bases between them. Here the CDR3 DNA reads TGTGCCAGCAGTTTCAAAGAGACCCAGTACTTC. Protein product: CASSFKETQYF.

As for this clone: The sample carries other DNA sequences with the same CDR3. The chain joins TRBV5-1 to TRBJ1-4; D perhaps matches TRBD1 (6 bases). The CDR3 consists of 14 residues. Deletions cut 0 bases from V and 5 bases from J, with 8 bases between. CDR1 and CDR2 from the germline V gene are SGHRS and YFSETQ. The CDR3 DNA sequence: TGCGCCAGCAGCTTGGGTGGGGGCAATGAAAAACTGTTTTTT. Amino acid sequence: CASSLGGGNEKLFF.

The V gene is TRBV28, the J gene TRBJ2-7, with 7 bases that match TRBD1. Trimming took 3 bases from V and 5 from J; bases not matched to a gene: 4. The CDR3 spans 13 residues. Germline V CDR1 and CDR2: MDHEN, SYDVKM. CDR3 nucleotide sequence: TGTGCCAGCAGTTTGACAGGGTACCACGAGCAGTACTTC. Translated: CASSLTGYHEQYF.

The chain joins TRBV7-9 to TRBJ2-4, with D possibly matching TRBD2 (5 bases). V was shortened by 2 bases and J by 2 bases, with 13 bases between the two germline ends. This CDR3 region has 16 residues. The germline V gene has CDR1 SEHNR and CDR2 FQNEAQ (reference sequence). The CDR3 spells CASSLWGDGTKNIQYF. The CDR3 DNA follows: TGTGCCAGCAGCTTATGGGGAGACGGGACCAAAAACATTCAGTACTTC.

J is TRBJ2-2 and V is TRBV11-3; no clear D. The CDR3 contains 15 residues. The germline CDR1 and CDR2 sequences are SGHNT and YENEEA. V shed 2 bases and J shed 1 base, with 8 bases lying between them. Written as DNA, the CDR3 is TGTGCCAGCAGCTTAAAGACGGTGAACACCGGGGAGCTGTTTTTT. Residues: CASSLKTVNTGELFF.

This clone was recorded only once. The chain is built from TRBV7-8 and TRBJ2-3; 9 bases align to TRBD2. CDR1 SGHVS and CDR2 FQNEAQ come from the germline V gene. This CDR3 comprises 16 residues. V gave up 5 bases and J gave up 2 bases; unmatched junction bases: 8. Here the CDR3 reads CASSKRRLAVTDTQYF. The CDR3 DNA sequence: TGTGCCAGCAGCAAAAGAAGACTAGCGGTCACAGATACGCAGTATTTT.